The subject of this entry is one TCR beta chain. TCRbeta library construction was performed incorporating unique molecular identifiers. TCRdb ran MiXCR on the PCR reads and lists one entry per CDR3 protein. The sample has roughly 610,000 distinct CDR3 sequences, 8% to 11% seen once. J gave up 10 bases and V 6 bases, and 11 bases lay outside the gene matches. The germline V gene has CDR1 SQVTM and CDR2 ANQGSEA. CDR3 length: 13 amino acids. This sample stems from a study of T-cell reconstitution after alpha-beta-depleted transplantation in children. This chain connects TRBV29-1 to TRBJ1-3; 8 positions match TRBD1. The receptor was derived from a human donor who donated a stem cell graft to a child with acute myeloid leukemia. The sequenced sample was PBMCs from the stem cell graft donor, obtained from the stem cell graft. In DNA, the CDR3 is TGCAGCGTGCGGGGACAGGACGATAGGACCATATATTTT. Translated: CSVRGQDDRTIYF.